These 27 T cell receptor beta chains were all obtained from the same sample, sequenced in a study of regulatory T cells in long-lasting Graves disease. Library construction for TCR beta used iRepertoire HTBI primers and Arm-PCR of CDR3 regions. Using its own MiXCR run on the multiplex PCR reads, TCRdb lists one record per CDR3 protein. Of hundreds of thousands of distinct CDR3 sequences in the sample, roughly a sixth were seen once. Time point given: newly diagnosed GD, antithyroid drugs for less than 3 months. Making the TCR library involved RNA that had been extracted from PBMCs. These data were likewise used in another study, on T cells in Graves' hyperthyroidism and ophthalmopathy.

Material: peripheral blood mononuclear cells (PBMCs), obtained at new diagnosis, from a patient treated with antithyroid drugs. These receptors were collected from a man aged 40-55 years with Graves disease.

Ten or more counts support this clonotype. The chain employs TRBV2 and TRBJ2-2; D ambiguous. Germline V gene lookup returns CDR1 SNHLY and CDR2 FYNNEI. CDR3 size: 13 residues. With 7 bases removed from V and 6 bases from J, the gap between germline ends came to 12 bases. CDR3 residues: CASITEFPGELFF. The CDR3 nucleotides are TGTGCCAGCATAACGGAGTTCCCCGGGGAGCTGTTTTTT.

In this sample, this clonotype turned up many times. V gene TRBV10-3 combines with J gene TRBJ2-3, with D perhaps matching TRBD1 (5 bases). The germline V gene has CDR1 ENHRY and CDR2 SYGVKD. The CDR3 spans 15 residues. The germline V and J ends were trimmed by 3 bases and 1 base, with 11 bases remaining between them. The CDR3 DNA sequence: TGTGCCATCAGTGACAGGGTCAGTGGCACAGATACGCAGTATTTT. Translated: CAISDRVSGTDTQYF.

This clonotype showed up many times. The gene calls are TRBV24-1 and TRBJ2-5; D gene unclear. The CDR3 covers 16 residues. Looked up from germline, CDR1 is KGHDR and CDR2 is SFDVKD. V lost 0 bases to trimming and J lost 2 bases, with 12 bases between them. This CDR3 reads CATSDLRSAAQETQYF. The CDR3 DNA is TGTGCCACCAGTGATTTGCGGTCGGCGGCTCAAGAGACCCAGTACTTC.

Only a few counts were recorded for this clonotype. V gene TRBV6-5 combines with J gene TRBJ1-1, with D possibly being TRBD1 (6 bases). This CDR3 comprises 14 residues. The V end was cut by 2 bases, the J end by 3 bases, with 10 bases between. The germline gives CDR1 MNHEY, CDR2 SVGAGI. CDR3 in amino acids: CASSYRGTYTEAFF. The CDR3, as DNA: TGTGCCAGCAGTTACAGGGGGACATACACTGAAGCTTTCTTT.

The genes are TRBV6-1 and TRBJ2-1; perhaps TRBD1 as D (5 bases). V was pared by 6 bases and J by 1 base, with 13 bases between. This CDR3 region has 15 residues. The germline CDR1 and CDR2 sequences are MNHNS and SASEGT. This chain's CDR3 is CASRKGVGSYNEQFF. As DNA, the CDR3 is TGTGCCAGCAGGAAAGGGGTGGGGTCCTACAATGAGCAGTTCTTC.

This clonotype has at least ten counts. The CDR3 DNA sequence: TGCGCCAGCAGCCGCGGACAGGGTTGGGCTAATGAAAAACTGTTTTTT. Protein: CASSRGQGWANEKLFF. J is TRBJ1-4 and V is TRBV5-1, with 8 bases identical to TRBD1. The germline CDR1 and CDR2 sequences are SGHRS and YFSETQ. The CDR3 has 16 amino acids. The junction had 8 bases not matched to a gene; V was cut back by 4 bases and J by 3 bases.

This clonotype has just one count. This could be a read error, since a much larger clone is one nucleotide away. The rearrangement uses TRBV9 and TRBJ2-5; D is undetermined. The CDR3 length is 15 residues. Germline V gene lookup returns CDR1 SGDLS and CDR2 YYNGEE. CDR3 bases: TGTGCCAGCAGCCCCGAGCCGACCGCGCAAGAGACCCAGCACTTC. It encodes CASSPEPTAQETQHF.

V gene TRBV3-2 combines with J gene TRBJ2-7; TRBD2, as called in the table, went unchecked against the DNA. TRBV3-2 is termed a pseudogene. This CDR3 has 16 amino acids. CDR3 in DNA: TGTGCCAGCACTTCAACTAGCGGGGGTTTCCGCTACGAGCAGTACTTC. It encodes CASTSTSGGFRYEQYF.

V gene TRBV20-1 combines with J gene TRBJ2-5; D unclear. The CDR3 has 14 residues. Per germline, CDR1 DFQATT and CDR2 SNEGSKA (reference sequence). Trimming took 0 bases from V and 3 from J, leaving 11 bases between them. The CDR3 loop reads CSARDRMGKETQYF. For the CDR3, the DNA is TGCAGTGCTAGAGATCGTATGGGGAAAGAGACCCAGTACTTC.

V gene TRBV4-3 combines with J gene TRBJ2-3; 8 bases map to TRBD2. Germline assignment: CDR1 LGHNA and CDR2 YSLEER. V trimming: 1 base; J trimming: 5 bases; junction bases outside the gene matches: 5. The CDR3 loop spans 15 amino acids. The CDR3 DNA is TGCGCCAGCAGCCAAGTGGGGCGGGGGGAAGATACGCAGTATTTT. Encoded protein: CASSQVGRGEDTQYF.

This clonotype turned up a few times. This chain uses TRBV4-2 with TRBJ2-3; 8 positions match TRBD2. Trimming took 4 bases from V and 2 from J; bases not matched to a gene: 8. The CDR3 extends over 16 amino acids. Germline V gene lookup returns CDR1 LGHNA and CDR2 YNFKEQ. The CDR3 region is CASSPLIAGFTDTQYF. CDR3 coding DNA: TGTGCCAGCAGCCCGCTGATAGCGGGGTTCACAGATACGCAGTATTTT.

This clonotype was observed a few times. This chain joins TRBV12-5 and TRBJ2-1; D might be TRBD1 or TRBD2, each matching 5 bases. CDR1 and CDR2 (germline): LGHNT, FRNRAP. This CDR3 is built from 15 residues. V was clipped by 8 bases and J by 0 bases, with 14 bases between them. CDR3 nucleotide sequence: TGTGCTAGTTTCCTTATGGGGACCTCCTACAATGAGCAGTTCTTC. Protein: CASFLMGTSYNEQFF.

This clonotype was seen a few times. This chain links TRBV5-1 with TRBJ2-7; maybe TRBD1 (5 bases). CDR3 length: 13 amino acids. Per germline, CDR1 SGHRS and CDR2 YFSETQ. V gave up 1 base and J gave up 3 bases, with 8 bases separating them. Here the CDR3 reads CASSLTTVYEQYF. Here the CDR3 DNA reads TGCGCCAGCAGCTTGACGACAGTCTACGAGCAGTACTTC.

Comments on this clonotype: It may be a read error: a sequence one base away is much more abundant. This chain links TRBV28 with TRBJ1-4; 9 bases agree with TRBD1. This CDR3 region has 17 residues. Germline V gene sequence: CDR1 MDHEN, CDR2 SYDVKM. The CDR3 DNA is TGTGCCAGCAGTTCTCTCGGAGAGACAGGGGGGTATGAAAAACTGTCTTTT. It translates to CASSSLGETGGYEKLSF.

This clonotype has a count of ten or more. The V call is TRBV20-1, the J call TRBJ2-3, with TRBD2 matching over 11 bases. This CDR3 is built from 16 residues. Germline assignment: CDR1 DFQATT and CDR2 SNEGSKA (reference sequence). The V segment lost 3 bases and the J segment 4 bases; nucleotides outside the gene matches: 9. The CDR3: CSASAYLAGGSDTQYF. DNA of the CDR3: TGCAGTGCTAGCGCCTACCTAGCGGGGGGATCAGATACGCAGTATTTT.

In this sample, this clonotype turned up many times. The V and J genes are TRBV6-1 and TRBJ2-5; weak D call: TRBD1 (6 bases). The CDR3 runs to 13 residues. Trimming left V 2 bases short and J 5 bases short, with 9 bases between. CDR1 and CDR2 (germline): MNHNS, SASEGT. In DNA, the CDR3 is TGTGCCAGCAGTGAACAGGGGCTCGAGACCCAGTACTTC. It encodes CASSEQGLETQYF.

V is TRBV4-1 and J is TRBJ1-5; D perhaps matches TRBD1 (5 bases). The CDR3 sequence is 16 residues long. Germline V lookup: CDR1 MGHRA, CDR2 YSYEKL. The V end was cut by 6 bases, the J end by 4 bases, with 19 bases between. The CDR3 coding sequence is TGCGCCAGCAGTCCTGCGGCAGGGAGGCGTAATCAGCCCCAGCATTTT. Translating gives CASSPAAGRRNQPQHF.

As regards this clonotype: This probably arose from a read error, given a far larger clone one base away. The CDR3 coding sequence is TGTGCCAGCAGTCCCTTCGACACAGGACAGGGCTCCTACAATGAGCAGTTCTTC. Residues: CASSPFDTGQGSYNEQFF. The genes are TRBV2 and TRBJ2-7; TRBD1 aligns across 8 bases. The tail of the sequence fits TRBJ2-1 better, so the J call may be wrong. From germline, CDR1 is SNHLY and CDR2 FYNNEI. The CDR3 sequence is 18 residues long.

This clonotype was recorded at least ten times. V gene TRBV28 combines with J gene TRBJ2-3, with D tentatively TRBD1 or TRBD2 (5 bases each). The V end lost 3 bases, the J end lost 0 bases, and 10 bases lay between the germline ends. The CDR3 is made up of 15 amino acids. In germline, CDR1 is MDHEN, CDR2 SYDVKM. CDR3 residues: CASSLSWGSTDTQYF. Written as DNA, the CDR3 is TGTGCCAGCAGTTTGAGTTGGGGGAGCACAGATACGCAGTATTTT. The full variable domain, rest sourced from reference TRBV28 and TRBJ2-3, is DVKVTQSSRYLVKRTGEKVFLECVQDMDHENMFWYRQDPGLGLRLIYFSYDVKMKEKGDIPEGYSVSREKKERFSLILESASTNQTSMYLCASSLSWGSTDTQYFGPGTRLTVL.

The chain carries TRBV7-8 and TRBJ2-1, with TRBD2 matching 7 bases. V lost 1 base, J lost 6 bases, and 6 bases stayed unmatched. CDR1 and CDR2 (germline): SGHVS, FQNEAQ. This CDR3 region has 15 residues. CDR3 loop: CASSLGAGDSNEQFF. The CDR3 nucleotides are TGTGCCAGCAGCTTAGGGGCGGGGGACTCCAATGAGCAGTTCTTC.

The chain couples TRBV18 to TRBJ2-2; D is perhaps TRBD1 (6 bases). Germline-derived CDR1 and CDR2 are KGHSH and LQKENI. This CDR3 has 14 amino acids. V was cut by 3 bases and J by 7 bases, with 12 bases left in between. CDR3 sequence (DNA): TGTGCCAGCTCACCCGACAGGCATGGCGGGGAGCTGTTTTTT. It translates to CASSPDRHGGELFF.

The CDR3 DNA reads TGTGCCAGCAGCCGTGACACATTCGGAAACACCATATATTTT. Translated: CASSRDTFGNTIYF. V is TRBV3-1 and J is TRBJ1-3; D is unresolved. CDR3 length equals 14 residues. Trimming stripped 4 bases from V and 4 bases from J, with 11 bases between. CDR1 and CDR2 from the germline V gene are LGHDT and YNNKEL (reference sequence).

This clonotype has more than one count but fewer than ten. V is TRBV3-1 and J is TRBJ2-5; the D is unclear. This CDR3 has 17 residues. Per the germline V gene, CDR1 is LGHDT and CDR2 is YNNKEL (reference sequence). The germline V and J ends were trimmed by 0 bases and 5 bases, with 19 bases remaining between them. The CDR3 sequence: CASSQDPPLGMRETQYF. The CDR3 nucleotides read TGTGCCAGCAGCCAAGACCCCCCCTTGGGCATGCGGGAGACCCAGTACTTC.

This clonotype was seen a single time. This chain connects TRBV20-1 to TRBJ2-3; D may correspond to TRBD1 or TRBD2 (5 bases each). In germline, CDR1 is DFQATT, CDR2 SNEGSKA (reference sequence). Trimming removed 0 bases at V and 2 bases at J, with 9 bases between. The CDR3 sequence is 14 residues long. CDR3 nucleotide sequence: TGCAGTGCTAGAGATCCGGGGCACACAGATACGCAGTATTTT. This gives the protein CSARDPGHTDTQYF.

This clonotype was seen only a few times. This rearrangement joins TRBV3-2 to TRBJ2-7; the table's D gene call, TRBD1, was not cross checked with the DNA. TRBV3-2 is labeled a pseudogene. The CDR3 length is 15 residues. For the CDR3, the DNA is TGTGCCAGCAGCCAAGGACAGCCGAGCTCCTACGAGCAGTACTTC. Its protein is CASSQGQPSSYEQYF.

This clonotype was detected ten times or more. This sequence joins TRBV12-3 or TRBV12-4 and TRBJ2-2; D not resolved. The length of the CDR3 is 18 residues. Trimming pared 3 bases from V and 2 bases from J, leaving 19 bases between. Here the CDR3 reads CASSFDTWATGNTGELFF. CDR3 nucleotide sequence: TGTGCCAGCAGTTTTGATACCTGGGCGACTGGTAACACCGGGGAGCTGTTTTTT.

This clonotype was counted at least ten times. This chain links TRBV7-3 with TRBJ2-2, with D perhaps matching TRBD2 (5 bases). V lost 5 bases and J lost 6, with 13 bases in between. Looked up from germline, CDR1 is SGHTA and CDR2 is FQGTGA. The CDR3 has 14 residues. The CDR3, as DNA: TGTGCCAGCAGCCCTTCTAACGGGGCCGGGGAGCTGTTTTTT. This encodes CASSPSNGAGELFF.